This T cell receptor (beta chain) was identified during a study of T cell responses to AZD1222 COVID-19 vaccine (dated by TCRdb to 2020 to 2023). Context from the whole study: A total of 233 trial participants underwent TCR sequencing, of whom around 200 received two doses of AZD1222 and about 26 received two doses of the MenACWY control vaccine. Trial participants were enrolled into age subgroups of 18-55, 56-69 and 70-plus years, which contained roughly 140, 27 and 60 TCR-sequenced participants, respectively. The study at large found these results: In the small 56-69-year group, the increase in depth fell short of significance, most likely because of low power. The whole spike protein was spanned by vaccine-associated CD4 TCRs, and dominant responses were seen in regions 160-218 and 743-854. Nearly half of unique spike-specific TCRs reportedly recognized epitopes outside regions mutated in the B.1.351 and B.1.1.7 variants. Most participants were white British and females outnumbered males, and the authors suggested that clonal diversity may have been underestimated. After two AZD1222 doses, spike-specific TCR breadth and depth were significantly higher than at day 0 and than in MenACWY recipients. Only five or six AZD1222 recipients were SARS-CoV-2 seropositive at baseline, limiting conclusions about previously exposed vaccinees. Because no day 14 peak-response samples were available, the repertoires could be characterized only after the peak T cell response.

This specimen's time point label, per the study, means: about 28 days (+/-7) after the second vaccine dose. AZD1222 recipients given second doses at about 4 weeks or at about 12 weeks were pooled, since spike-specific TCR depth and breadth were not found to differ between the two schedules. The vaccinee samples were drawn from two UK trials, COV001 and COV002, one of which was a single-blind randomized controlled phase 2/3 trial testing AZD1222 (ChAdOx1 nCoV-19) in healthy adults. For TCRbeta chain sequencing, PBMC samples were collected from trial participants at day 0 and at day 28 after the second dose. The CDR3 regions of human TCRbeta chains were analyzed by immunosequencing. The authors' pipeline ran thus. TCRs in the repertoires were compared against a reference library of SARS-CoV-2-specific TCRs that had been generated with the MIRA antigen-specificity platform. Breadth meant the fraction of unique TCRs that were SARS-CoV-2-associated, whereas depth meant the fraction of total T cells that were SARS-CoV-2-associated. Using the MIRA data, each spike-specific TCR was assigned both to the spike region to which the TCR was reactive and to a CD4 or CD8 class. Log10-transformed breadth and depth values were compared by one-way ANOVA with Sidak's multiple comparisons tests. The clones in this table, taken by TCRdb from immuneACCESS, are in-frame only. Not every clone is retained; where verified, under half of the shortfall comes from an unresolved V gene, and the cause of the rest is unknown. V, J and clone size are taken as reported in that table, and D and trimming were inferred from the DNA itself. The sample profile shows about 140,000 clones; around nine tenths of them were found once. Of the sample, 3.5% to 4.5% falls within the top ten clones.

In its sample, this clone was seen once. Its antigen is unknown. The record has no base qualities; no much larger clone is one base away. The germline V gene provides CDR1 SGHTA and CDR2 FQGNSA. Trimming removed 5 bases from V and 0 bases from J, leaving 8 bases between the germline ends. The CDR3 contains 14 residues, cysteine and phenylalanine counted. The kept DNA is CDR3 alone, 42 bases in frame from the first base. This sample comprised peripheral blood, obtained 28 days after the second AZD1222 dose. The rearrangement joined TRBV7-2 to TRBJ1-5; tentative D gene TRBD1, with 5 bases matching. The sequence was collected from an adult who received the AZD1222 COVID-19 vaccine. The CDR3 is CASSPTGSNQPQHF. Here is the DNA: TGTGCCAGCAGCCCCACAGGTAGCAATCAGCCCCAGCATTTT.